Listed below are T cell receptor beta chains from one sample, sequenced in a study of regulatory T cells in long-lasting Graves disease. One entry per CDR3 protein, called by TCRdb with MiXCR from the multiplex PCR reads. The table includes 650,000 to 850,000 distinct CDR3 sequences, around 30% detected once. This specimen was peripheral blood mononuclear cells (PBMCs), taken when the disease was refractory, from a patient treated with antithyroid drugs. All receptors come from a female donor with Graves disease. The conserved cysteine and the conserved F or W are not part of the CDR3 here.

length | J | V | CDR3
13 | TRBJ1-1 | TRBV2 | ASKKTGGMNTEAF
12 | TRBJ2-7 | TRBV27 | ASSEQGGVLEQY
11 | TRBJ1-2 | TRBV7-9 | ASGYGSGYGYT
13 | TRBJ1-2 | TRBV3-1 | ASSQTAGTAYGYT
13 | TRBJ2-5 | TRBV29-1 | SVIPAGGGQETQY
12 | TRBJ1-2 | TRBV27 | ASSLVGDNYGYT
15 | TRBJ2-7 | TRBV10-2 | ASSDPTVSGVSHEQY
13 | TRBJ2-6 | TRBV5-6 | ASRLVGAGANVLT
12 | TRBJ2-7 | TRBV13 | ASTNQDRTYEQY
12 | TRBJ1-6 | TRBV2 | ASAPENYNSPLH
16 | TRBJ2-5 | TRBV7-9 | ASSLTLGTSGFQETQY
13 | TRBJ2-7 | TRBV12-3/TRBV12-4 | ASTLELAGLYEQY
13 | TRBJ2-7 | TRBV6-1 | ASSTFGGSSYEQY
10 | TRBJ1-2 | TRBV28 | ASSFPPYGYT
13 | TRBJ1-2 | TRBV6-1 | ASSPYSGGLYGYT
11 | TRBJ1-1 | TRBV6-1 | ASRKPGGTEAF
15 | TRBJ1-1 | TRBV18 | ASSPGQGALGNTEAF
10 | TRBJ1-2 | TRBV5-1 | ASSFRGTGYT